A single sample gave rise to the 23 T cell receptor beta chains below, sequenced in a study of blood T cell repertoires in COVID-19. Produced via immunoSEQ multiplex PCR; TCRdb's table is partial and in-frame only. The sample carries 200,000 to 250,000 clones, around nine tenths recorded once. The sequencing input was PBMCs or T cells enriched from blood (not recorded which). The receptors come from a young woman who had recovered from COVID-19.

The chain couples TRBV18 to TRBJ2-2; 8 positions agree with TRBD1. The CDR3 is made up of 16 amino acids. The germline V gene encodes CDR1 KGHSH and CDR2 LQKENI. The ends lost 3 bases at V and 0 bases at J; junction bases unmatched: 3. DNA of the CDR3: TGTGCCAGCTCACCTGGGACAGGCACGAACACCGGGGAGCTGTTTTTT. It translates to CASSPGTGTNTGELFF.

The gene calls are TRBV7-9 and TRBJ1-2, with D uncertain. Germline values: CDR1 SEHNR, CDR2 FQNEAQ (reference sequence). V lost 3 bases and J lost 6, with 8 bases in between. This CDR3 contains 12 residues. CDR3 loop: CASSLDSNGYTF. In DNA form, the CDR3 reads TGTGCCAGCAGCTTGGACTCGAATGGCTACACCTTC.

The rearrangement links TRBV2 to TRBJ1-1; possibly TRBD1 for D (5 bases). V lost 8 bases to trimming and J lost 0 bases, with 13 bases between them. Per the germline V gene, CDR1 is SNHLY and CDR2 is FYNNEI. The CDR3 is made up of 14 amino acids. The CDR3 is CASVGRWVNTEAFF. The CDR3 DNA is TGTGCCAGCGTGGGGCGGTGGGTGAACACTGAAGCTTTCTTT.

The chain couples TRBV28 to TRBJ1-2, with no clear D. The ends were cut back, 10 bases at V and 3 bases at J, with 12 bases in the middle. Per the germline V gene, CDR1 is MDHEN and CDR2 is SYDVKM. The CDR3 contains 12 residues. The CDR3 nucleotides read TGTGCCACCCATGCCCGGGACTATGGCTACACCTTC. Its protein is CATHARDYGYTF.

The rearrangement uses TRBV2 and TRBJ2-1, with 8 bases fitting TRBD1. Trimming took 4 bases from V and 6 from J; bases not matched to a gene: 5. This CDR3 spans 14 amino acids. Germline V lookup: CDR1 SNHLY, CDR2 FYNNEI. The chain's CDR3 is CASSVGQGRNEQFF. The CDR3 coding sequence is TGTGCCAGCAGTGTCGGACAGGGACGCAATGAGCAGTTCTTC.

The CDR3 bases are TGCGCCAGCAGCTTCGGGACAGGTCTGAACACTGAAGCTTTCTTT. Its protein product is CASSFGTGLNTEAFF. This rearrangement joins TRBV5-1 to TRBJ1-1; TRBD1 matches 8 bases. This CDR3 contains 15 residues. V dropped 2 bases and J dropped 0; count of bases not matched to a gene: 3. Per germline, CDR1 SGHRS and CDR2 YFSETQ.

The chain uses TRBV5-4 and TRBJ1-2; TRBD1 matches 7 bases. V was clipped by 2 bases and J by 3 bases; unmatched bases: 4. From germline, CDR1 is SGHNT and CDR2 YYREEE (reference sequence). CDR3 size: 14 residues. This CDR3 reads CASSFGQGDYGYTF. CDR3 bases: TGTGCCAGCAGCTTCGGCCAGGGGGACTATGGCTACACCTTC.

The rearrangement joins TRBV12-3 or TRBV12-4 to TRBJ2-3; 8 nucleotides align to TRBD2. The length of the CDR3 is 13 residues. Losses at the gene ends were 6 bases for V and 5 bases for J; bases not matched to a gene: 4. The CDR3 protein is CASSTSGRDTQYF. Written as DNA, the CDR3 is TGTGCCAGCAGCACTAGCGGCAGAGATACGCAGTATTTT.

The CDR3 here is CASSGRPENTIYF. CDR3 nucleotides: TGTGCCAGCAGCGGGCGTCCCGAAAACACCATATATTTT. The chain carries TRBV5-4 and TRBJ1-3, with D hard to call. Trimming pared 4 bases from V and 6 bases from J, leaving 11 bases between. CDR1 SGHNT and CDR2 YYREEE come from the germline V gene (reference sequence). The CDR3 has 13 amino acids.

This chain links TRBV4-3 with TRBJ1-2; D perhaps matches TRBD1 (6 bases). Trimming shortened V by 2 bases and J by 0 bases, and 10 bases separated the two germline ends. The CDR3 is 15 residues long. The germline V gene encodes CDR1 LGHNA and CDR2 YSLEER. The CDR3 is CASSQTGLANYGYTF. The CDR3 nucleotides are TGCGCCAGCAGCCAAACAGGGCTAGCTAACTATGGCTACACCTTC.

V gene TRBV3-1 (or the pseudogene TRBV3-2) combines with J gene TRBJ1-4; tentative D call: TRBD1 (5 bases). Trimming removed 1 base from V and 0 bases from J, with 18 bases in between. The germline gives CDR1 LGHDT, CDR2 YNNKEL (reference sequence). This CDR3 has 19 amino acids. Written as DNA, the CDR3 is TGTGCCAGCAGCCAAGTGGAAAGGTCAGGGATGGCAACTAATGAAAAACTGTTTTTT. As protein: CASSQVERSGMATNEKLFF.

This chain joins TRBV4-2 and TRBJ2-3; D is undetermined. Per germline, CDR1 LGHNA and CDR2 YNFKEQ. Trimming shortened V by 1 base and J by 2 bases, and 10 bases separated the two germline ends. The CDR3 covers 15 residues. The DNA for the CDR3 is TGTGCCAGCAGCCAAGTCAGCCTAGACACAGATACGCAGTATTTT. It is translated as CASSQVSLDTDTQYF.

The chain is built from TRBV28 and TRBJ2-7, with D possibly matching TRBD1 (6 bases). V was shortened by 10 bases and J by 9 bases, with 22 bases between the two germline ends. Per germline, CDR1 MDHEN and CDR2 SYDVKM. CDR3 length: 13 residues. The CDR3: CATQAGTPLGQYF. DNA of the CDR3: TGTGCCACCCAGGCCGGGACACCTCTAGGGCAGTACTTC.

The chain employs TRBV20-1 and TRBJ2-7; D might be TRBD1 (6 bases). Trimming took 3 bases from V and 5 from J, leaving 14 bases between them. From germline, CDR1 is DFQATT and CDR2 SNEGSKA (reference sequence). The CDR3 consists of 13 residues. CDR3 sequence: CSASSGVRNEQYF. The CDR3 DNA reads TGCAGTGCTAGTTCAGGGGTTAGAAACGAGCAGTACTTC.

This clone occurred once. The V gene is TRBV7-6, the J gene TRBJ2-2; TRBD2 matches 10 bases. This CDR3 is 16 amino acids long. The V segment lost 1 base and the J segment 7 bases; nucleotides outside the gene matches: 6. Germline loops: CDR1 SGHVS, CDR2 FNYEAQ. The CDR3 sequence is CASSLGLAGERGELFF. The CDR3, as DNA: TGTGCCAGCAGCTTAGGCCTAGCGGGAGAGCGCGGGGAGCTGTTTTTT.

The chain couples TRBV25-1 to TRBJ1-2; a weak D match, TRBD1 (5 bases). The V end lost 5 bases, the J end lost 8 bases, and 15 bases lay between the germline ends. This CDR3 comprises 13 residues. Per germline, CDR1 MGHDK and CDR2 SYGVNS. Here the CDR3 DNA reads TGTGCCAGCAGTACAGGTCTGGTCTCGGGCTACACCTTC. As protein: CASSTGLVSGYTF.

The rearrangement joins TRBV12-3 or TRBV12-4 to TRBJ1-6; tentative D call: TRBD1 (6 bases). This CDR3 comprises 13 residues. The germline V and J ends were trimmed by 7 bases and 14 bases, with 18 bases remaining between them. The CDR3 spells CASTPGGGRSLHF. CDR3 DNA: TGTGCCAGCACCCCGGGGGGCGGGCGGTCCCTCCACTTT.

The chain links TRBV16 to TRBJ2-3, with 8 positions matching TRBD1. Per the germline V gene, CDR1 is KGHSY and CDR2 is FQNENV. The CDR3 has 19 amino acids. Unmatched junction bases numbered 18, after V lost 4 bases and J lost 3 bases. The CDR3 loop is CASSLTLGQGAILTDTQYF. The CDR3 DNA is TGTGCCAGCAGCCTGACCTTAGGACAGGGTGCCATTCTGACAGATACGCAGTATTTT.

This clone showed up just once. V gene TRBV2 combines with J gene TRBJ1-6; 10 nucleotides align to TRBD1. V dropped 8 bases and J dropped 8; count of bases not matched to a gene: 3. Germline V gene data show CDR1 as SNHLY and CDR2 as FYNNEI. This CDR3 comprises 13 residues. The CDR3 region has the DNA TGTGCCAGCGGAGGACAGGGGGATTCACCCCTCCACTTT. Protein: CASGGQGDSPLHF.

The chain recombines TRBV5-4 with TRBJ2-5, with 10 bases aligning to TRBD2. Looked up from germline, CDR1 is SGHNT and CDR2 is YYREEE (reference sequence). The ends lost 4 bases at V and 2 bases at J; junction bases unmatched: 5. The CDR3 covers 15 residues. CDR3 region: CASSVGTSAQETQYF. The DNA of the CDR3 is TGTGCCAGCAGCGTCGGGACTAGCGCTCAAGAGACCCAGTACTTC.

This rearrangement joins TRBV6-5 to TRBJ1-6, with 10 bases aligning to TRBD1. Trimming took 4 bases from V and 9 from J; bases not matched to a gene: 6. This CDR3 is built from 15 residues. CDR1 is MNHEY and CDR2 is SVGAGI in the germline V gene. CDR3 in DNA: TGTGCCAGCAGTTGGGACAGGGGAGGTTCTTCACCCCTCCACTTT. Translation gives CASSWDRGGSSPLHF.

This chain joins TRBV2 and TRBJ1-6; D is unresolved. V was cut by 4 bases and J by 3 bases, with 7 bases left in between. Germline V gene lookup returns CDR1 SNHLY and CDR2 FYNNEI. This CDR3 contains 14 residues. CDR3 sequence reads: CASSVTDYNSPLHF. For the CDR3, the DNA is TGTGCCAGCAGTGTGACTGACTATAATTCACCCCTCCACTTT.

The chain employs TRBV12-3 or TRBV12-4 and TRBJ1-6; 7 bases match TRBD1. V was clipped by 6 bases and J by 9 bases; unmatched bases: 2. This CDR3 has 12 residues. CDR3 DNA sequence: TGTGCCAGCAGGACAGGGCTTTCACCCCTCCACTTT. Protein sequence: CASRTGLSPLHF.